The 21 T cell receptor beta chains presented below share a single source sample, sequenced in a study of T cells in women clearing cervical HPV infection. Profiling relied on immunoSEQ multiplex PCR, and the TCRdb table lists in-frame clones only, not all of them. Its listing shows 25,000 to 30,000 clones. The source material was blood buffy coat. All receptors derive from a woman between 18 and 70 years old with a cervical HPV16 infection that either progressed to CIN3+ or cleared (not recorded which).

The CDR3 region is CASSRTGGRWETAFF. The sequenced part of the CDR3 DNA is TGTGCCAGTAGTAGGACAGGGGGCAGGTGGGAGACA. The J gene is TRBJ1-1, the V gene TRBV19; 11 bases match TRBD1. Read data end 3 residues before the CDR3 end; the end is taken from the germline J gene. The CDR3 contains 15 residues. Per the germline V gene, CDR1 is LNHDA and CDR2 is SQIVND (reference sequence).

Comment on this clone: The read gets to within 3 residues of the CDR3 end, and the germline J gene fills in the rest. This rearrangement joins TRBV5-1 to TRBJ2-5; 9 bases are a match to TRBD2. The CDR3 runs to 16 residues. CDR1 is SGHRS, CDR2 YFSETQ, per germline. Trimming removed 1 base from V and 3 bases from J; junction bases left unmatched: 7. CDR3 region: CASSLQPSSGEETQYF. The part of the CDR3 DNA that was read is TGCGCCAGCAGCTTGCAACCATCTAGCGGGGAAGAGACC.

As regards this clone: The read finishes 3 residues shy of the CDR3 end, and the germline J gene is used to complete it. The genes are TRBV9 and TRBJ1-2; tentative D call: TRBD1 (5 bases). This CDR3 contains 12 residues. Germline assignment: CDR1 SGDLS and CDR2 YYNGEE. The CDR3 sequence: CASSVDKGSYTF. The covered CDR3 bases are TGTGCCAGCAGCGTAGATAAGGGGAGC.

About this clone itself: The CDR3 end falls 3 residues outside the read, so it is completed with the germline J gene. The chain is built from TRBV7-6 and TRBJ2-1; D possibly matches TRBD1 or TRBD2 (5 bases each). The CDR3 runs 17 residues. V lost 4 bases to trimming and J lost 5 bases, with 21 bases between them. CDR1 is SGHVS and CDR2 is FNYEAQ in the germline V gene. Partial CDR3 DNA: TGTGCCAGCAGCTGTGGGGATACAGGATACGGGAACAATGAG. It yields the protein CASSCGDTGYGNNE. The entire CDR3 reads CASSCGDTGYGNNEQFF.

A remark on this clone: The read gets to within 3 residues of the CDR3 end, and the germline J gene fills in the rest. J is TRBJ2-6 and V is TRBV18; TRBD2 agrees at 7 bases. The germline gives CDR1 KGHSH, CDR2 LQKENI. The CDR3 is 16 residues long. V shed 4 bases and J 2 bases; nucleotides not matched to a gene: 5. The CDR3 here is CASSQGLVPGANVLTF. Incomplete CDR3 DNA: TGTGCCAGCTCACAAGGACTAGTACCTGGGGCCAACGTC.

A note on this clone: The sequence runs out 3 residues before the end of the CDR3; the remainder is reconstructed from the germline J gene. The V gene is TRBV19, the J gene TRBJ1-1, with D tentatively TRBD1 (5 bases). The CDR3 totals 14 residues. Germline V lookup: CDR1 LNHDA, CDR2 SQIVND (reference sequence). The V end lost 4 bases, the J end lost 7 bases, and 16 bases lay between the germline ends. CDR3 residues: CASSTRGAGNEAFF. The CDR3 bases that were read are TGTGCCAGTAGTACCCGTGGGGCAGGCAATGAA.

Concerning this clone itself: The read falls 3 residues short of the CDR3 end, and the missing part is taken from the germline J gene. This sequence joins TRBV4-2 and TRBJ1-2; the match to TRBD1 covers 7 bases. V lost 0 bases, J lost 6 bases, and 13 bases stayed unmatched. Germline assignment: CDR1 LGHNA and CDR2 YNFKEQ. The CDR3 extends over 17 amino acids. The covered CDR3 bases are TGTGCCAGCAGCCAAGATCACAGGGGCTTGGGACCGCATGGC. Residues: CASSQDHRGLGPHG. The entire CDR3 is CASSQDHRGLGPHGYTF.

As for this clone: The sequenced fragment ends 3 residues before the CDR3 boundary, so the rest is inferred from the germline J gene. V gene TRBV6-1 combines with J gene TRBJ2-6; D gene ambiguous. Germline assignment: CDR1 MNHNS and CDR2 SASEGT. Trimming pared 2 bases from V and 0 bases from J, leaving 8 bases between. The CDR3 has 16 residues. The DNA read from the CDR3 is TGTGCCAGCAGTGAACGCCCGGGCTCTGGGGCCAACGTC. Protein: CASSERPGSGANV. The CDR3, in full, reads CASSERPGSGANVLTF.

Details on this clone: The CDR3 end lies 3 residues beyond the end of the read and is filled in from the germline J gene. The V and J genes are TRBV20-1 and TRBJ1-2; weak D call: TRBD1 (6 bases). The CDR3 runs 12 residues. Germline values: CDR1 DFQATT, CDR2 SNEGSKA (reference sequence). Trimming shortened V by 6 bases and J by 6 bases, and 14 bases separated the two germline ends. The covered CDR3 bases are TGCAGTGCGAGCCGGGGGGCTAATGGC. This codes for CSASRGANG. The entire CDR3 sequence reads CSASRGANGYTF.

As for this clone: The read gets to within 3 residues of the CDR3 end, and the germline J gene fills in the rest. The chain employs TRBV7-9 and TRBJ1-1, with D possibly TRBD1 on 6 matching bases. This CDR3 is built from 15 residues. Germline CDR1 SEHNR, CDR2 FQNEAQ (reference sequence). Trimming took 1 base from V and 0 from J, leaving 9 bases between them. CDR3 loop: CASSLGGGVNTEAFF. Incomplete CDR3 DNA: TGTGCCAGCAGCTTAGGAGGGGGGGTGAACACTGAA.

A word on this clone: The CDR3 end falls 3 residues outside the read, so it is completed with the germline J gene. The chain links TRBV6-2 or TRBV6-3 to TRBJ1-2, with 12 bases matching TRBD1. The germline V gene has CDR1 MNHEY and CDR2 SVGEGT. This CDR3 is built from 14 residues. CDR3: CASSYGTGGYDYTF. Partial CDR3 DNA: TGTGCCAGCAGTTACGGGACAGGGGGCTACGAC.

The CDR3 spells CASSFTGAGELFF. CDR3 bases read: TGTGCCAGCAGCTTTACAGGGGCCGGGGAG. The chain joins TRBV7-9 to TRBJ2-2; the match to TRBD1 covers 7 bases. The sequenced fragment ends 3 residues before the CDR3 boundary, so the rest is inferred from the germline J gene. The ends lost 3 bases at V and 6 bases at J; junction bases unmatched: 1. Germline CDR1 is SEHNR and CDR2 is FQNEAQ (reference sequence). This CDR3 has 13 residues.

As regards this clone: The read gets to within 3 residues of the CDR3 end, and the germline J gene fills in the rest. The genes are TRBV10-2 and TRBJ2-2; TRBD2 aligns across 8 bases. The CDR3 loop spans 16 amino acids. Per the germline V gene, CDR1 is WSHSY and CDR2 is SAAADI. The V and J ends lost 5 bases and 3 bases, in that order; junction bases with no gene match: 8. The covered CDR3 bases are TGCGCCAGCAGTACCAGCCTAGCGGGTTACACCGGGGAG. This encodes CASSTSLAGYTGE. The entire CDR3 reads CASSTSLAGYTGELFF.

With respect to this clone: The sequenced fragment ends 3 residues before the CDR3 boundary, so the rest is inferred from the germline J gene. The chain carries TRBV2 and TRBJ2-2; D gene uncertain. The CDR3 has 11 amino acids. CDR1 is SNHLY and CDR2 is FYNNEI in the germline V gene. Deletions cut 11 bases from V and 6 bases from J, with 10 bases between. Partial CDR3 DNA: TGTGCCCTTACAAAGGCCGGGGAG. It translates to CALTKAGE. In full, the CDR3 reads CALTKAGELFF. The full variable domain, completed using reference TRBV2 and TRBJ2-2, is EPEVTQTPSHQVTQMGQEVILRCVPISNHLYFYWYRQILGQKVEFLVSFYNNEISEKSEIFDDQFSVERPDGSNFTLKIRSTKLEDSAMYFCALTKAGELFFGEGSRLTVL.

With regard to this clone: The read halts 3 residues ahead of the CDR3 end, with the missing end drawn from the germline J gene. The gene calls are TRBV30 and TRBJ2-2; 13 bases map to TRBD2. The J segment lost 7 bases and the V segment lost 2 bases, leaving 10 bases of the junction unmatched. The CDR3 spans 17 residues. Germline values: CDR1 GTSNPN, CDR2 SVGIG (reference sequence). CDR3 region: CAWSKEGLAGWDGELFF. Incomplete CDR3 DNA: TGTGCCTGGAGTAAAGAGGGACTAGCGGGGTGGGACGGGGAG.

Regarding this clone: From the germline J gene comes the end of the CDR3, since the read stops 3 residues before it. This chain uses TRBV6-4 with TRBJ2-1; D may correspond to TRBD1 or TRBD2 (5 bases each). Germline CDR1 and CDR2: MRHNA and SNTAGT. The CDR3 sequence is 15 residues long. The sequenced CDR3 bases are TGTGCAACCAGTGACGGGGCGAACTCCTACAATGAG. This gives the protein CATSDGANSYNE. The full CDR3 protein reads CATSDGANSYNEQFF.

Worth noting for this clone: The read comes to an end 3 residues before the CDR3 does, leaving the germline J gene to fill in the end. The chain has TRBV11-2 and TRBJ1-2; TRBD1 agrees at 8 bases. Germline V gives CDR1 SGHAT, CDR2 FQNNGV. Trimming removed 1 base from V and 6 bases from J; junction bases left unmatched: 4. The CDR3 is made up of 14 amino acids. This CDR3 reads CASSLGTGRNGYTF. The covered CDR3 bases are TGTGCCAGCAGCTTAGGGACAGGGCGAAATGGC.

In regard to this clone: The observed sequence ends 3 residues before the CDR3 terminus, with the missing tail filled in from the germline J gene. This chain connects TRBV6-4 to TRBJ2-7; 9 bases map to TRBD2. Per the germline V gene, CDR1 is MRHNA and CDR2 is SNTAGT. V was pared by 0 bases and J by 1 base, with 7 bases of the junction left unmatched. The CDR3 loop spans 17 amino acids. The CDR3 loop reads CASSDSSGSLVSYEQYF. The CDR3 DNA, read in part, is TGTGCCAGCAGTGACTCTAGCGGGAGCCTTGTGTCCTACGAG.

Concerning this clone: The CDR3 end is not reached by the read, which stops 3 residues before it; the germline J gene fills it in. The chain couples TRBV18 to TRBJ1-1; tentatively, D is TRBD1 (5 bases). The germline V gene has CDR1 KGHSH and CDR2 LQKENI. V was clipped by 0 bases and J by 1 base, with 12 bases between them. This CDR3 comprises 16 residues. CDR3 DNA (partial): TGTGCCAGCTCACCACCGGTGGGGCAGGGGAACACTGAA. It yields the protein CASSPPVGQGNTE. The entire CDR3 protein reads CASSPPVGQGNTEAFF.

For this clone: The read terminates 3 residues ahead of where the CDR3 ends, so the germline J gene completes it. The V gene is TRBV5-1, the J gene TRBJ2-7, with 11 bases that match TRBD1. CDR3 length equals 14 residues. Germline V CDR1 and CDR2: SGHRS, YFSETQ. Trimming cost V 4 bases and J 3 bases; bases outside gene matches: 3. The chain's CDR3 is CASSPGTGGYEQYF. CDR3 DNA, as far as it was read: TGCGCCAGCAGCCCTGGGACAGGGGGCTACGAG.

Details on this clone: Read sequence stops 3 residues before the CDR3 end, and the germline J gene provides the missing end. This chain joins TRBV5-1 and TRBJ2-7; 14 positions match TRBD2. In germline, CDR1 is SGHRS, CDR2 YFSETQ. The trim removed 4 bases at V and 6 bases at J, leaving 3 bases unmatched. This CDR3 region has 14 residues. Here the CDR3 reads CASSIGTSGSEQYF. CDR3 bases read: TGCGCCAGCAGCATCGGGACTAGCGGGAGCGAG.